These T cell receptor beta chains were read from a single sample in a study of vaccination effects on CD4 cells after COVID-19. The method was immunoSEQ multiplex PCR; TCRdb's version includes in-frame clones alone and lacks a portion of them. Of about 59,000 clones listed, 78% are singletons. The antigens of these receptors remain unknown. The sequencing here drew on CD4+ T cells from PBMCs cultured with HCoV-OC43 spike peptides, taken after COVID-19 vaccination. The receptors shown here come from a human donor who received a COVID-19 vaccine. Both conserved end residues are part of each CDR3. The order of the fields is J gene, D gene, V gene, clone size, CDR3 DNA, CDR3 protein. The D gene is left open where the match is weak. Size values are once, few and many counts, or a class for expanded clones, and some rows have none.

J: TRBJ1-1; D: TRBD1; V: TRBV5-1; size: NA; DNA: TGCGCCAGCAGCTTGGGGGGACAGTCGAACACTGAAGCTTTCTTT; CDR3: CASSLGGQSNTEAFF
J: TRBJ1-1; D: NA; V: TRBV30; size: NA; DNA: TGTGCCTGGACCCAGCTCGATAAGTTAAACACTGAAGCTTTCTTT; CDR3: CAWTQLDKLNTEAFF
J: TRBJ1-1; D: NA; V: TRBV28; size: NA; DNA: TGTGCCAGCGTTTCCCGGCAGGGGAGAACTGAAGCTTTCTTT; CDR3: CASVSRQGRTEAFF
J: TRBJ2-3; D: NA; V: TRBV11-3; size: NA; DNA: TGTGCCAGCAGCCTTGGAGGGGCGACTCCCGATACGCAGTATTTT; CDR3: CASSLGGATPDTQYF
J: TRBJ2-5; D: TRBD1; V: TRBV27; size: NA; DNA: TGTGCCAGCAGTTCCCCGGGACAGAGAAAGACCCAGTACTTC; CDR3: CASSSPGQRKTQYF
J: TRBJ2-5; D: NA; V: TRBV5-8; size: NA; DNA: TGTGCCAGCAGAGAAGAGAGGGGCCGGGAGACCCAGTACTTC; CDR3: CASREERGRETQYF
J: TRBJ1-1; D: NA; V: TRBV30; size: NA; DNA: TGTGCCTGGGGCCGGACTCAAACTGAAGCTTTCTTT; CDR3: CAWGRTQTEAFF
J: TRBJ2-3; D: NA; V: TRBV29-1; size: NA; DNA: TGCAGCGTTGGCAGGGGTTTCTCAGATACGCAGTATTTT; CDR3: CSVGRGFSDTQYF
J: TRBJ2-1; D: TRBD2; V: TRBV6-4; size: few; DNA: TGTGCCAGCCAGACTAGCGGGGGGTACAATGAGCAGTTCTTC; CDR3: CASQTSGGYNEQFF
J: TRBJ2-1; D: NA; V: TRBV2; size: NA; DNA: TGTGCCAGCCAGGTTGAGGGCTACAATGAGCAGTTCTTC; CDR3: CASQVEGYNEQFF
J: TRBJ2-2; D: TRBD1; V: TRBV4-2; size: NA; DNA: TGTGCCAGCAGCCAAGTCAACAGGGGGGTGGACACCGGGGAGCTGTTTTTT; CDR3: CASSQVNRGVDTGELFF
J: TRBJ1-5; D: TRBD1; V: TRBV10-3; size: NA; DNA: TGTGCCATCAGCCCGGGACAGGGTGAACAGCCCCAGCATTTT; CDR3: CAISPGQGEQPQHF
J: TRBJ2-3; D: NA; V: TRBV28; size: NA; DNA: TGTGCCAGCAGTCAACCCGGCGGGGCTGAGGCAGATACGCAGTATTTT; CDR3: CASSQPGGAEADTQYF
J: TRBJ1-6; D: NA; V: TRBV25-1; size: few; DNA: TGTGCCAGCAGGCCAGACTTCGAAGGTTCACCCCTCCACTTT; CDR3: CASRPDFEGSPLHF
J: TRBJ1-1; D: NA; V: TRBV18; size: NA; DNA: TGTGCCAGCTCACCCATCAACGGCCTGAACACTGAAGCTTTCTTT; CDR3: CASSPINGLNTEAFF
J: TRBJ1-1; D: NA; V: TRBV2; size: NA; DNA: TGTGCCAGCAGCGGTGTACTCAGGCGCACTGAAGCTTTCTTT; CDR3: CASSGVLRRTEAFF
J: TRBJ2-4; D: NA; V: TRBV27; size: once; DNA: TGTGCCAGCAGTCCTCAGGGTCGCGGGAACATTCAGTACTTC; CDR3: CASSPQGRGNIQYF
J: TRBJ1-6; D: NA; V: TRBV5-4; size: NA; DNA: TGTGCCAGCAGCCCCATGGGGTCGGGTAATTCACCCCTCCACTTT; CDR3: CASSPMGSGNSPLHF
J: TRBJ1-4; D: NA; V: TRBV7-2; size: few; DNA: TGTGCCAGCAGCTTATTTTCCGAAAAACTGTTTTTT; CDR3: CASSLFSEKLFF
J: TRBJ2-2; D: NA; V: TRBV2; size: NA; DNA: TGTGCCAGCATCCTCAGGGGTGTGGCCGGGGAGCTGTTTTTT; CDR3: CASILRGVAGELFF
J: TRBJ2-1; D: TRBD1; V: TRBV27; size: few; DNA: TGTGCCAGCAGTTTCACAGGGGGTGAGCAGTTCTTC; CDR3: CASSFTGGEQFF
J: TRBJ1-3; D: NA; V: TRBV5-1; size: NA; DNA: TGCGCCAGCAGCTTGACCTTCTCTGACTCTGGAAACACCATATATTTT; CDR3: CASSLTFSDSGNTIYF
J: TRBJ1-1; D: NA; V: TRBV19; size: NA; DNA: TGTGCCAGTAGTATCACCGCCGGACGAATGAACACTGAAGCTTTCTTT; CDR3: CASSITAGRMNTEAFF